This entry describes one T cell receptor beta chain. The antigen is not known. The V and J ends lost 8 bases and 4 bases respectively, with 15 bases between them. There are 13 residues in the CDR3. The data belong to a study of T cell repertoires in cytomegalovirus infection. In the study overall: TCR beta signatures that were public indicated CMV infection and matching HLA type.

TCRdb re-derived calls from the reads in MiXCR, one entry per CDR3 protein. Altogether about half a million distinct CDR3 sequences are present, 40% to 50% being singletons, with the ten largest covering around 44%. The rearrangement uses TRBV12-3 or TRBV12-4 and TRBJ2-7, with D perhaps TRBD2 (7 bases). This TCR came from a human donor in good health (CMV status not recorded). Some clones in this sample may be carry-over from other donors' samples. Sequencing used cultured PBMCs, obtained from culture after CMV antigen stimulation. The CDR3 DNA reads TGTGCCAGCGGGGGGGGCGCGGAATACGAGCAGTACTTC. It is translated as CASGGGAEYEQYF.